Following are 23 T cell receptor beta chains from one sample sequenced in a study of chemoradiotherapy in HPV16-positive cancers. Method: immunoSEQ multiplex PCR; TCRdb's copy keeps in-frame clones and lacks some. The table records 20,000 to 30,000 clones, around nine tenths of them present only once. The specimen comprised blood, sampled from a patient who underwent chemoradiotherapy. These receptors were taken from a human donor with HPV-associated anogenital cancer.

This rearrangement joins TRBV11-1 to TRBJ1-3; D is unresolved. Germline V gene sequence: CDR1 SGHAT, CDR2 FQDESV (reference sequence). The CDR3 is 12 amino acids. The germline V and J ends were trimmed by 1 base and 3 bases, with 1 base remaining between them. Written as DNA, the CDR3 is TGTGCCAGCAGCTTAGGTGGAAACACCATATATTTT. This sequence encodes CASSLGGNTIYF.

The genes are TRBV30 and TRBJ2-7; the D gene is possibly TRBD2 (5 bases). Germline CDR1 is GTSNPN and CDR2 is SVGIG (reference sequence). V gave up 5 bases and J gave up 4 bases, with 21 bases separating them. The CDR3 is made up of 15 amino acids. CDR3 protein: CAWSTAPNGVYEQYF. The CDR3 nucleotides read TGTGCCTGGTCAACAGCTCCCAACGGGGTTTACGAGCAGTACTTC.

This sequence joins TRBV6-5 and TRBJ2-5; D possibly corresponds to TRBD1 (5 bases). Deletions cut 6 bases from V and 2 bases from J, with 13 bases between. The CDR3 has 14 amino acids. Germline assignment: CDR1 MNHEY and CDR2 SVGAGI. The CDR3 is CASSLATAQETQYF. CDR3 DNA: TGTGCCAGCAGCCTCGCGACAGCACAAGAGACCCAGTACTTC.

This clone was counted a single time. The rearrangement uses TRBV28 and TRBJ1-5; D remains unclear. Per germline, CDR1 MDHEN and CDR2 SYDVKM. V lost 2 bases and J lost 2, with 4 bases in between. The CDR3 totals 13 residues. The CDR3 nucleotides are TGTGCCAGCAGTTTACTAGGCAATCAGCCCCAGCATTTT. Amino acids: CASSLLGNQPQHF.

In nucleotides, the CDR3 is TGTGCCAGCAGTTACATCGTCGGGGTAGGGTACGAGCAGTACTTC. Protein sequence: CASSYIVGVGYEQYF. The rearrangement joins TRBV6-5 to TRBJ2-7; weak D call: TRBD2 (5 bases). The germline V gene encodes CDR1 MNHEY and CDR2 SVGAGI. CDR3 length: 15 amino acids. Trimming pared 2 bases from V and 4 bases from J, leaving 15 bases between.

This clone was recorded a few times. This chain uses TRBV4-2 with TRBJ1-2; perhaps TRBD1 as D (6 bases). This CDR3 comprises 14 residues. The V end was cut by 4 bases, the J end by 9 bases, with 18 bases between. Germline V lookup: CDR1 LGHNA, CDR2 YNFKEQ. CDR3 sequence reads: CASSPFDEGGSYTF. The CDR3 bases are TGTGCCAGCAGCCCGTTCGACGAGGGGGGGAGCTACACCTTC.

This clone was found once. V and J are TRBV18 and TRBJ1-4; 9 bases are shared with TRBD1. Germline V gives CDR1 KGHSH, CDR2 LQKENI. CDR3 length equals 15 residues. With 5 bases clipped from V and 3 bases from J, the junction kept 4 bases outside the gene matches. CDR3 DNA: TGTGCCAGCTCAGGGGACAGGGTGCCTAATGAAAAACTGTTTTTT. Amino acid sequence: CASSGDRVPNEKLFF.

The chain carries TRBV2 and TRBJ1-1; 10 nucleotides align to TRBD1. The CDR3 covers 16 residues. Germline loops: CDR1 SNHLY, CDR2 FYNNEI. The J segment lost 3 bases and the V segment lost 6 bases, leaving 10 bases of the junction unmatched. The DNA for the CDR3 is TGTGCCAGCAGCAAAGGACAGGGGGGAGGAGACACTGAAGCTTTCTTT. Translated: CASSKGQGGGDTEAFF.

The chain joins TRBV27 to TRBJ1-2, with D tentatively TRBD1 (5 bases). Trimming stripped 3 bases from V and 5 bases from J, with 10 bases between. Germline values: CDR1 MNHEY, CDR2 SMNVEV (reference sequence). The CDR3 has 13 amino acids. The CDR3 sequence is CASSLRGAYGYTF. The CDR3 bases are TGTGCCAGCAGTTTGCGAGGGGCGTATGGCTACACCTTC.

The CDR3 nucleotides read TGTGCCAGCTCGCCCCCAGCGACAGGGAGTCTCGATACGCAGTATTTT. Translation: CASSPPATGSLDTQYF. V gene TRBV18 combines with J gene TRBJ2-3, with 7 bases lining up with TRBD1. Germline CDR1 and CDR2: KGHSH and LQKENI. CDR3 length equals 16 residues. The V segment lost 6 bases and the J segment 6 bases; nucleotides outside the gene matches: 15. Variable domain in full (rest from reference TRBV18 and TRBJ2-3): NAGVMQNPRHLVRRRGQEARLRCSPMKGHSHVYWYRQLPEEGLKFMVYLQKENIIDESGMPKERFSAEFPKEGPSILRIQQVVRGDSAAYFCASSPPATGSLDTQYFGPGTRLTVL.

The chain links TRBV30 to TRBJ1-6; no clear D gene. Trimming stripped 3 bases from V and 5 bases from J, with 5 bases between. This CDR3 contains 12 residues. The V gene's germline CDR1 is GTSNPN and CDR2 SVGIG (reference sequence). The CDR3 nucleotides are TGTGCCTGGAGACTGGATAATTCACCCCTCCACTTT. Its protein is CAWRLDNSPLHF.

The chain couples TRBV5-4 to TRBJ2-3, with D uncertain. The germline CDR1 and CDR2 sequences are SGHNT and YYREEE (reference sequence). This CDR3 has 16 amino acids. V was trimmed by 5 bases and J by 1 base, leaving 17 bases between them. The CDR3 loop is CASRVDSGYGTDTQYF. In DNA form, the CDR3 reads TGTGCCAGCAGAGTGGATTCCGGTTACGGCACAGATACGCAGTATTTT.

The gene calls are TRBV19 and TRBJ2-5, with 8 bases matching TRBD2. Germline trimming cut 3 bases from V and 5 bases from J; bases unmatched to any gene: 8. This CDR3 has 15 residues. Looked up from germline, CDR1 is LNHDA and CDR2 is SQIVND (reference sequence). CDR3 DNA sequence: TGTGCCAGTAGTATTAACGGGGGGGGCTGGGAGACCCAGTACTTC. The encoded protein is CASSINGGGWETQYF.

The CDR3 DNA follows: TGTGCCAGCAGTGGGGACAGGAACACCGGGGAGCTGTTTTTT. It is translated as CASSGDRNTGELFF. The genes are TRBV7-9 and TRBJ2-2, with 7 bases identical to TRBD1. The CDR3 contains 14 residues. Germline lookup yields CDR1 SEHNR and CDR2 FQNEAQ (reference sequence). V lost 6 bases and J lost 1; bases outside the gene matches: 2.

The chain links TRBV7-2 to TRBJ2-5; 7 bases line up with TRBD2. This CDR3 comprises 12 residues. Germline CDR1 is SGHTA and CDR2 is FQGNSA. After removal of 9 bases from V and 3 bases from J, the junction contained 4 bases not matched to a gene. CDR3 sequence: CARSGAEETQYF. DNA of the CDR3: TGTGCCAGGAGCGGGGCGGAAGAGACCCAGTACTTC.

The chain links TRBV18 to TRBJ2-7; no reliable D call. With 6 bases removed from V and 0 bases from J, the gap between germline ends came to 12 bases. Germline-derived CDR1 and CDR2 are KGHSH and LQKENI. This CDR3 is 14 amino acids long. CDR3 DNA sequence: TGTGCCAGCTCGCCCACCGGTAGCTCCTACGAGCAGTACTTC. This translates into CASSPTGSSYEQYF.

The chain employs TRBV20-1 and TRBJ2-5, with no clear D. The CDR3 sequence is 11 residues long. V was cut by 0 bases and J by 5 bases, with 4 bases left in between. Germline V gene data show CDR1 as DFQATT and CDR2 as SNEGSKA (reference sequence). CDR3 region: CSARDVETQYF. CDR3 coding DNA: TGCAGTGCTAGAGATGTGGAGACCCAGTACTTC.

The chain uses TRBV2 and TRBJ1-2; no reliable D call. Trimming removed 2 bases at V and 5 bases at J, with 3 bases between. CDR3 length: 11 residues. Germline loops: CDR1 SNHLY, CDR2 FYNNEI. The CDR3 region is CASSELYGYTF. CDR3 in DNA: TGTGCCAGCAGTGAATTATATGGCTACACCTTC.

The chain is built from TRBV28 and TRBJ1-5; D is perhaps TRBD1 (5 bases). The CDR3 is made up of 13 amino acids. Germline V gene lookup returns CDR1 MDHEN and CDR2 SYDVKM. The V end was cut by 5 bases, the J end by 7 bases, with 12 bases between. The CDR3 is CASSPWAGQPQHF. The CDR3 DNA is TGTGCCAGCAGTCCATGGGCAGGGCAGCCCCAGCATTTT.

The chain couples TRBV5-1 to TRBJ2-2; D is uncertain. The V and J ends lost 4 bases and 5 bases respectively, with 9 bases between them. The germline V gene encodes CDR1 SGHRS and CDR2 YFSETQ. The CDR3 is 13 residues long. DNA of the CDR3: TGCGCCAGCAGCCCTGAAAGAACCGGGGAGCTGTTTTTT. Translating gives CASSPERTGELFF.

This clone was recorded only once. This chain connects TRBV5-4 to TRBJ2-1, with a tentative D call TRBD2 (6 bases). The CDR3 contains 16 residues. The V and J ends lost 0 bases and 2 bases respectively, with 12 bases between them. The germline V gene has CDR1 SGHNT and CDR2 YYREEE (reference sequence). The chain's CDR3 is CASSLGISGPYNEQFF. CDR3 nucleotide sequence: TGTGCCAGCAGCTTGGGAATTAGCGGACCCTACAATGAGCAGTTCTTC. The full variable domain, rest sourced from reference TRBV5-4 and TRBJ2-1, is ETGVTQSPTHLIKTRGQQVTLRCSSQSGHNTVSWYQQALGQGPQFIFQYYREEENGRGNFPPRFSGLQFPNYSSELNVNALELDDSALYLCASSLGISGPYNEQFFGPGTRLTVL.

The CDR3 protein is CASSSVKTGETQYF. The CDR3 nucleotides read TGTGCCAGCAGCTCCGTCAAGACCGGAGAGACCCAGTACTTC. The V gene is TRBV6-5, the J gene TRBJ2-5; no clear D gene. Trimming took off 6 bases at V and 4 bases at J, with 15 bases between the two ends. Per the germline V gene, CDR1 is MNHEY and CDR2 is SVGAGI. The CDR3 has 14 residues.

V usage is TRBV13 and J usage is TRBJ2-7; 8 bases are shared with TRBD2. CDR3 length: 17 residues. Losses at the gene ends were 3 bases for V and 6 bases for J; bases not matched to a gene: 16. CDR1 is PRHDT and CDR2 is FYEKMQ in the germline V gene (reference sequence). The CDR3 DNA sequence: TGTGCCAGCAGCTTCCAATCCCTTAGCGGGGAGGTAAGCGAGCAGTACTTC. It yields the protein CASSFQSLSGEVSEQYF.